The rows below give T cell receptor beta chains drawn from one sample of a study of response to subunit inactivated influenza vaccine. From the RT-PCR reads, TCRdb called clonotypes with MiXCR, one entry per CDR3 protein. The table lists 170,000 or so distinct CDR3 sequences, about 10% of them singletons. The material was CD8+ T cells sorted from PBMCs, obtained around 25 months after vaccination. These receptors were obtained from a man aged 50 to 75 who received an inactivated influenza vaccine. CDR3s include the opening cysteine and the closing phenylalanine or tryptophan. The D gene is left open where the match is weak. Size is omitted from some rows. Given values are once, few, many or a class for expanded clones.

v_call	j_call	clone_size	d_call	cdr3_nt	cdr3_aa
TRBV15	TRBJ2-1	.	.	TGTGCCACCAGCATTGGGGTGGGCGAATACAATGAGCAGTTCTTC	CATSIGVGEYNEQFF
TRBV11-3	TRBJ2-2	.	TRBD2	TGTGCCAGCAGCTTGCGGGGGGCAGTCACCGGGGAGCTGTTTTTT	CASSLRGAVTGELFF
TRBV12-3/TRBV12-4	TRBJ2-6	.	.	TGTACCAGCAGTTTATTGGGACCTAACTCTGGGGCCAACGTCCTGACTTTC	CTSSLLGPNSGANVLTF
TRBV7-8	TRBJ2-7	few	TRBD1	TGTGCCAGCAGCTTAGCTACAGGGGTGATGGGCGAGCAGTACTTC	CASSLATGVMGEQYF
TRBV24-1	TRBJ2-7	.	.	TGTGCCACCAGTGAGCAGGGTTACGAGCAGTACTTC	CATSEQGYEQYF
TRBV5-5	TRBJ2-5	.	.	TGTGCCAGCAGCCAGCAAGGCTATTTAGGGGAGACCCAGTACTTC	CASSQQGYLGETQYF
TRBV20-1	TRBJ2-1	.	TRBD2	TGCAGTGCTAGAGATCCCAGACTAGCGGGAGACAATGAGCAGTTCTTC	CSARDPRLAGDNEQFF
TRBV7-9	TRBJ1-3	many	TRBD1	TGTGCCAGCAGCGACCCGGGACAGGGCCATGGAAACACCATATATTTT	CASSDPGQGHGNTIYF
TRBV10-1	TRBJ2-7	.	TRBD2	TGCGCCAGCAGTGAAAATAGCGGGGGGACCTACGAGCAGTACTTC	CASSENSGGTYEQYF
TRBV14	TRBJ2-7	few	TRBD1	TGTGCCAGCAGCCGCGGGCCGACAGGGGTCCACGAGCAGTACTTC	CASSRGPTGVHEQYF
TRBV14	TRBJ2-5	.	.	TGTGCCAGCAGCCAAGATCCCCCCAAGAGGGATCAGGAGACCCAGTACTTC	CASSQDPPKRDQETQYF
TRBV12-3/TRBV12-4	TRBJ1-2	many	TRBD1	TGTGCCAGCAGTTTGACAGGGTTGGGTTATGGCTACACCTTC	CASSLTGLGYGYTF
TRBV12-3/TRBV12-4	TRBJ2-7	.	TRBD1	TGTGCCAGCAGTTTAGGGGACAGTGAGCAGTACTTC	CASSLGDSEQYF
TRBV10-3	TRBJ2-1	.	TRBD2	TGTGCCATCAGTGTACGGGAGGCGGGGAATGAGCAGTTCTTC	CAISVREAGNEQFF
TRBV6-6	TRBJ2-7	few	.	TGTGCCAGCAGTTACGGACCAGGCTACGAGCAGTACTTC	CASSYGPGYEQYF
TRBV4-3	TRBJ1-5	.	.	TGCGCCAGCAGCCAGTACCGGGACGCGATCCAGCCCCAGCATTTT	CASSQYRDAIQPQHF
TRBV24-1	TRBJ2-1	many	TRBD1	TGTGCCACCAGTCCCCTTAGAGGGACAGGGGGATGGGATGAGCAGTTCTTC	CATSPLRGTGGWDEQFF
TRBV20-1	TRBJ2-6	.	TRBD1	TGCAGTGCCAGGACAGGGACCGGGGCCAACGTCCTGACTTTC	CSARTGTGANVLTF
TRBV11-2	TRBJ1-3	few	.	TGTGCCAGCAGCTCGGACAGTTGGGCTGGAAACACCATATATTTT	CASSSDSWAGNTIYF
TRBV15	TRBJ1-5	.	.	TGTGCCACCAGCCCGGCCGTTGGCCCCCAGCATTTT	CATSPAVGPQHF
TRBV7-9	TRBJ1-1	.	.	TGTGCCAGCACAGAAGGGGGGTCGATCACTGAAGCTTTCTTT	CASTEGGSITEAFF
TRBV7-6	TRBJ2-7	few	.	TGTGCCAGCAGCTTAGGACTCGGCGCGGCCTACGAGCAGTACTTC	CASSLGLGAAYEQYF
TRBV5-6	TRBJ2-3	few	.	TGTGCCAGCAGCTGGAGACTAACCTTATTGGGAGATACGCAGTATTTT	CASSWRLTLLGDTQYF
TRBV6-2/TRBV6-3	TRBJ2-2	.	TRBD1	TGTGCCAGCAGGCCCGGGACAGGGTGGCCCGGGGAGCTGTTTTTT	CASRPGTGWPGELFF
TRBV14	TRBJ1-6	.	.	TGTGCCGGCAGCCAAGATAGAGGGAACTCACCCCTCCACTTT	CAGSQDRGNSPLHF
TRBV7-2	TRBJ1-2	.	.	TGTGCCAGCAGCTTACCGGGGGCTTCTTACGGCTACACCTTC	CASSLPGASYGYTF
TRBV7-9	TRBJ1-1	few	.	TGTGCCAGCAGCTTAGGAGGGGATCTTACTTTCTTT	CASSLGGDLTFF
TRBV4-3	TRBJ2-1	few	TRBD2	TGCGCCAGCAGCCAAGAAGCCCTAGGACTAGCCGAATACAATGAGCAGTTCTTC	CASSQEALGLAEYNEQFF
TRBV5-6	TRBJ2-1	.	TRBD2	TGTGCCAGCAGCCGAGGGCTCAGCGGGATTAGTAGGTACAATGAGCAGTTCTTC	CASSRGLSGISRYNEQFF
TRBV6-1	TRBJ2-2	few	.	TGTGCCAGCAGTGACCCACTCGGGACGCACACCGGGGAGCTGTTTTTT	CASSDPLGTHTGELFF
TRBV10-3	TRBJ2-1	few	.	TGTGCCATCAGTTCCGTGGGCTATAGCTCCTACAATGAGCAGTTCTTC	CAISSVGYSSYNEQFF
TRBV6-5	TRBJ2-1	.	TRBD2	TGTGCCAGCAGTTACTCTAGACTAGCGGGGGGTAAGAATGAGCAGTTCTTC	CASSYSRLAGGKNEQFF
TRBV27	TRBJ2-7	few	.	TGTGCCAGCAGTTTACGCCTGGGCTTGGAATCCTACGAGCAGTACTTC	CASSLRLGLESYEQYF
TRBV10-3	TRBJ2-5	.	.	TGTGCCACCATGGGGGGAGGAGAGACCCAGTACTTC	CATMGGGETQYF
TRBV12-3/TRBV12-4	TRBJ1-3	few	TRBD1	TGTGCCAGCAGCCCTAGGACAGGGTCTAGAAACACCATATATTTT	CASSPRTGSRNTIYF
TRBV29-1	TRBJ2-7	many	TRBD1	TGCAGCGTTGTGGGTCGGCAGGGGGCCTACGAGCAGTACTTC	CSVVGRQGAYEQYF
TRBV14	TRBJ1-1	.	.	TGTGCCAGCAGCCAAGGTGACTCGAACACTGAAGCTTTCTTT	CASSQGDSNTEAFF
TRBV7-2	TRBJ2-1	few	.	TGTGCCAGCAGCTTAGCGAACAGGTATATGGGATACAATGAGCAGTTCTTC	CASSLANRYMGYNEQFF
TRBV7-9	TRBJ2-5	.	TRBD2	TGTGCCAGCAGCTTAGGTCCTAGCGGGGGGCCAGAGACCCAGTACTTC	CASSLGPSGGPETQYF
TRBV4-1	TRBJ2-7	few	.	TGCGCCAGCAGCCAAGTCTCATCCTGGGGGAGTTACGTTGAGCAGTACTTC	CASSQVSSWGSYVEQYF
TRBV25-1	TRBJ2-7	.	TRBD2	TGTGCCAGCAGTCGGGGGGATGGTTCCTACGAGCAGTACTTC	CASSRGDGSYEQYF